This T cell receptor (beta chain) is from a study of early T cells in non-severe SARS-CoV-2 infection. MiXCR was run by TCRdb on the 5' RACE reads, yielding one entry per CDR3 protein. The repertoire includes 80,000 to 95,000 distinct CDR3 sequences, over 15% of them detected once, and around 4.9% sits in the top ten. This clonotype was observed a few times. V was cut by 3 bases and J by 3 bases, with 6 bases left in between. CDR1 is SGHTA and CDR2 is FQGNSA in the germline V gene. The CDR3 has 12 residues. The sample here was whole blood, taken at baseline. The clonotype comes from an adult who was a healthcare worker with PCR-confirmed SARS-CoV-2 infection or an uninfected control (not recorded which). The rearrangement links TRBV7-2 to TRBJ2-7, with a possible D match to TRBD2 (5 bases). The CDR3 protein is CASSFDYYEQYF. CDR3 DNA: TGTGCCAGCAGCTTCGACTACTACGAGCAGTACTTC.